This T cell receptor (beta chain) was sequenced during a study of Ad26.COV2.S vaccination and SARS-CoV-2 variants. Whole-study context: COV1001, an Ad26.COV2.S trial, supplied this vaccine-arm donor. Overall study results and limits: Placebo recipients and vaccine recipients were similar in non-spike TCR breadth.

Sequencing was performed with immunoSEQ multiplex PCR; in TCRdb, only in-frame clones are kept and a portion is missing. In the table there are almost 400,000 clones, 70% to 90% of which are singletons. Treatment described: around 19 received Ad26.COV2.S at low or high dose, single or two shots; about 5 received placebo; per-sample allocation not given. On day 63 after the first injection, vaccine and placebo recipients gave samples. On this clone itself: Its antigen is currently unknown.

The sequencing used peripheral blood, collected in a trial of Ad26.COV2.S vaccine versus placebo. The receptor was derived from a person aged 18-65 years who received the Ad26.COV2.S COVID-19 vaccine or a placebo.

The CDR3 here is CASRRDGLNTGELFF. CDR3 in DNA: TGTGCCAGCAGGCGGGACGGATTGAACACCGGGGAGCTGTTTTTT. The chain joins TRBV11-3 to TRBJ2-2, with D possibly TRBD2 on 6 matching bases. CDR1 and CDR2 (germline): SGHNT, YENEEA. CDR3 length: 15 amino acids. Trimming stripped 6 bases from V and 1 base from J, with 12 bases between.